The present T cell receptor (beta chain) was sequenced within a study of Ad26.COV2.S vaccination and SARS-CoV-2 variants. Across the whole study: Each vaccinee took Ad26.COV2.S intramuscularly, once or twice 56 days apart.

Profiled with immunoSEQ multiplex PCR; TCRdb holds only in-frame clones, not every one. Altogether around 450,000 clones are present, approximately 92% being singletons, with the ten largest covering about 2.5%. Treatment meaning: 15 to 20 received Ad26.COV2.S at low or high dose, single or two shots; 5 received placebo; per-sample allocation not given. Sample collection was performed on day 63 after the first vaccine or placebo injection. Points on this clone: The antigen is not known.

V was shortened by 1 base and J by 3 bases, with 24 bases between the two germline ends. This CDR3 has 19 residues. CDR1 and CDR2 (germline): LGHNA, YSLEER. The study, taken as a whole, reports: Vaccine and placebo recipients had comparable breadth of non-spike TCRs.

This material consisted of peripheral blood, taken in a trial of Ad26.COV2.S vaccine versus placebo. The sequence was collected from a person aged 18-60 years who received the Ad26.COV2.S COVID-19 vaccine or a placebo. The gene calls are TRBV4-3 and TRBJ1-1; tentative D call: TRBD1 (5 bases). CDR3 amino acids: CASSQAGYSHRGRDTEAFF. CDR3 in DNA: TGCGCCAGCAGCCAAGCAGGTTACTCTCATCGGGGACGGGACACTGAAGCTTTCTTT.